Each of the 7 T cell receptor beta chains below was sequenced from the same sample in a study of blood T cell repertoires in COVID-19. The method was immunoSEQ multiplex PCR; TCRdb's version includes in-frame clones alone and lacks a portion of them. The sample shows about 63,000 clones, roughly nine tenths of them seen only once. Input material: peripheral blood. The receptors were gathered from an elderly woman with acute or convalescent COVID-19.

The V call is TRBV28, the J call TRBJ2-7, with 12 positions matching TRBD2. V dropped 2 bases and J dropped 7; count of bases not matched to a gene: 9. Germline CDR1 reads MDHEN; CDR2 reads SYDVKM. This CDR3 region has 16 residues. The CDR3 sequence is CASSLTSGGPILEQYF. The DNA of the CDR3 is TGTGCCAGCAGTTTAACTAGCGGGGGGCCCATTTTAGAGCAGTACTTC.

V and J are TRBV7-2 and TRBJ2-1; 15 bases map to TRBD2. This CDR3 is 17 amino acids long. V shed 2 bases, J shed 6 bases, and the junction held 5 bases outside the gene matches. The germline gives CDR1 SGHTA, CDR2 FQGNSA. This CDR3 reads CASSLFGLAGGGNEQFF. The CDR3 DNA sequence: TGTGCCAGCAGCTTATTCGGACTAGCGGGAGGGGGCAATGAGCAGTTCTTC.

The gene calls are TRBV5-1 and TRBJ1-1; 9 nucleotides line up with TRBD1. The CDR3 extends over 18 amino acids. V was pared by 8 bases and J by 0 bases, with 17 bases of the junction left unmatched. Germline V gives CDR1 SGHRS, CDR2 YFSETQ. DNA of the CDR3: TGCGCCAGTCGTCCCGGGACAGGGAGTGCAGTCATGAACACTGAAGCTTTCTTT. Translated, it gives CASRPGTGSAVMNTEAFF.

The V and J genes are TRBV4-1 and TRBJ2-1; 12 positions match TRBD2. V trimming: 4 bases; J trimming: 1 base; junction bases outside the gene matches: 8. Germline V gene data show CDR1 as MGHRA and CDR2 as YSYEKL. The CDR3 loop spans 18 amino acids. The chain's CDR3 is CASSPQLAGGRSYNEQFF. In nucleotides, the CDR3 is TGCGCCAGCAGCCCCCAACTAGCGGGGGGCAGATCCTACAATGAGCAGTTCTTC.

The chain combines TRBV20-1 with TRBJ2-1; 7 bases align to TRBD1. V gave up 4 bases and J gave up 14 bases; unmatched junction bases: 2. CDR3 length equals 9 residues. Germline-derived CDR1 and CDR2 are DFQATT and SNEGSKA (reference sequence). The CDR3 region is CSATGQEFF. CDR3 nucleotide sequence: TGCAGTGCTACTGGACAGGAGTTCTTC.

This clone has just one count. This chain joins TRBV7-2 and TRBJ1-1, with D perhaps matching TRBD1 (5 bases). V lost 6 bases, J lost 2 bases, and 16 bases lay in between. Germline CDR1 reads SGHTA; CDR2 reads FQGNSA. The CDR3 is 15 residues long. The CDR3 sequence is CASRTQQGHNTEAFF. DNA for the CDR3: TGTGCCAGCAGAACCCAGCAGGGTCATAACACTGAAGCTTTCTTT.

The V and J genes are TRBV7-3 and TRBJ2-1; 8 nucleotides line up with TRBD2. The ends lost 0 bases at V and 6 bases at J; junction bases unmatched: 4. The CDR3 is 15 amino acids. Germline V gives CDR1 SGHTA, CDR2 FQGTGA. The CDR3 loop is CASSLTGSGTNEQFF. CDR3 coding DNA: TGTGCCAGCAGCTTAACGGGTAGCGGGACCAATGAGCAGTTCTTC.